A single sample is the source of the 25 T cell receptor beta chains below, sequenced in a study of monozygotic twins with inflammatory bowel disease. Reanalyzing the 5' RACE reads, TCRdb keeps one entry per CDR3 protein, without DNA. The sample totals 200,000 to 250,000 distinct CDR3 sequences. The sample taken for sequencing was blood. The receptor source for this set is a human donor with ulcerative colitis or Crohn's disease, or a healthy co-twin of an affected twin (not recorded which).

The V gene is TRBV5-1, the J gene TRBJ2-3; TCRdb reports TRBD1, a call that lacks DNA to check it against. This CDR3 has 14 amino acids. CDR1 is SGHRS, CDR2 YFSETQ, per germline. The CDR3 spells CASSAGPSTDTQYF.

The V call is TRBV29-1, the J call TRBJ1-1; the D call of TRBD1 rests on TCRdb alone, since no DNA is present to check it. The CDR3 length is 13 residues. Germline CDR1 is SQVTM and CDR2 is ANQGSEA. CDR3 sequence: CSVEAQGGTEAFF.

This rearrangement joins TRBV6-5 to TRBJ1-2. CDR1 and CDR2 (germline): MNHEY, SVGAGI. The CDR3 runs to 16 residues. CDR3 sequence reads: CASSYSRLPQDYGYTF.

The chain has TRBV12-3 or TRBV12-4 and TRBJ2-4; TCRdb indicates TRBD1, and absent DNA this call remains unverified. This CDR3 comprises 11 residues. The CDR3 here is CASSSTESQYF.

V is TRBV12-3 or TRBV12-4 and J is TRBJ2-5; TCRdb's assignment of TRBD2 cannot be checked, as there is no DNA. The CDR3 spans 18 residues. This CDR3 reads CASSLSGWGGGPGETQYF.

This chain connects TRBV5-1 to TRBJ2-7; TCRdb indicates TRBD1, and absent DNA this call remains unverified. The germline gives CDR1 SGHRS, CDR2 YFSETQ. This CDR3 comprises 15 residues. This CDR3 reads CASSPQTGSSYEQYF. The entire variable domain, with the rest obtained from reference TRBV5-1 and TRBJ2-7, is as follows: KAGVTQTPRYLIKTRGQQVTLSCSPISGHRSVSWYQQTPGQGLQFLFEYFSETQRNKGNFPGRFSGRQFSNSRSEMNVSTLELGDSALYLCASSPQTGSSYEQYFGPGTRLTVT.

The CDR3 sequence: CATSDRTSGGNEQFF. The chain joins TRBV24-1 to TRBJ2-1; absent DNA, TCRdb's TRBD2 call cannot be checked. The CDR3 contains 15 residues. CDR1 is KGHDR and CDR2 is SFDVKD in the germline V gene.

CDR3 sequence reads: CASSLPGRNSGNTIYF. The chain links TRBV7-9 to TRBJ1-3; TCRdb's D call of TRBD1 is untestable without DNA. Germline assignment: CDR1 SEHNR and CDR2 FQNEAQ (reference sequence). There are 16 residues in the CDR3.

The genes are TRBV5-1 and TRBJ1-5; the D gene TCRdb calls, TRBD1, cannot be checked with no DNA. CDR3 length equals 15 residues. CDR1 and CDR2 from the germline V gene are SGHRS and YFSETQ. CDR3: CASSSTGLSNQPQHF.

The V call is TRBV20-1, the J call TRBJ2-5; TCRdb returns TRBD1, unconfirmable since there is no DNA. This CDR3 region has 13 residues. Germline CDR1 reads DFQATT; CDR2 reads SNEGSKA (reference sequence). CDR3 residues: CSAPGPDQETQYF.

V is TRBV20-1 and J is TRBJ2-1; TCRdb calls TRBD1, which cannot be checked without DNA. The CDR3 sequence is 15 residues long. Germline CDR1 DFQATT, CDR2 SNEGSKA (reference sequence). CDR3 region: CSARELGRVYNEQFF.

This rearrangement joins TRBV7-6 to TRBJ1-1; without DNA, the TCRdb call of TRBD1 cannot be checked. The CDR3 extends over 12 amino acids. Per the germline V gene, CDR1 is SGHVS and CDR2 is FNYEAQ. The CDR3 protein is CASSSYRGSAFF.

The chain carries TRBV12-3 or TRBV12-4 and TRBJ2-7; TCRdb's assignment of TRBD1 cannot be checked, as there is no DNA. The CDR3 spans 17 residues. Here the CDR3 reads CASSSGKGGIYGYEQYF.

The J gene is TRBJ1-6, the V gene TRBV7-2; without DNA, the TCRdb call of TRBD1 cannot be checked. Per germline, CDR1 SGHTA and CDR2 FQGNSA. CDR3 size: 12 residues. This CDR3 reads CASSVTGLHVHF.

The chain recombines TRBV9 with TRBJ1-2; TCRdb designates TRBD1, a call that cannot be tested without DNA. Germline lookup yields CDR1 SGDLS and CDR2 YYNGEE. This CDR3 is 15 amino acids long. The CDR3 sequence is CASSVGTGSESGYTF.

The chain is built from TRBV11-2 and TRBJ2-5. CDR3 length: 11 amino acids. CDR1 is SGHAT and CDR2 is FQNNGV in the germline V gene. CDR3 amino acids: CASSWGQTQYF.

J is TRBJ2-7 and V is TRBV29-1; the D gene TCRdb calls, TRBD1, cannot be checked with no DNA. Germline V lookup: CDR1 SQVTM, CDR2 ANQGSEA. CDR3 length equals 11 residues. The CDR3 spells CSAWQGGEQYF.

This chain's CDR3 is CASSRLPGANSPLHF. The chain combines TRBV12-3 or TRBV12-4 with TRBJ1-6; the D call from TCRdb, TRBD1, cannot be confirmed without DNA. This CDR3 comprises 15 residues.

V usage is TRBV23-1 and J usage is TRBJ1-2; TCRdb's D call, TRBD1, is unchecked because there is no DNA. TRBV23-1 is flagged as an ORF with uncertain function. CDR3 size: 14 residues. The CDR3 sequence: CASSQSGQSDGYTF.

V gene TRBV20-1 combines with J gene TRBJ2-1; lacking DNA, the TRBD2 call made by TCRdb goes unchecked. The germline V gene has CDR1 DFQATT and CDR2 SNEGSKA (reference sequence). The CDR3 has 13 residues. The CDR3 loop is CSARRGGGNEQFF.

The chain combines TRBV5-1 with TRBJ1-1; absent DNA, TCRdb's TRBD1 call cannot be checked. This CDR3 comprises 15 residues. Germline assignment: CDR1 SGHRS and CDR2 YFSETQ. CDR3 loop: CASSSLQGLDTEAFF.

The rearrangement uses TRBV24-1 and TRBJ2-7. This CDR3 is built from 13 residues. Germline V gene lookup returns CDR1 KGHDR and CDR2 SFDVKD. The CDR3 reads CATSDLLGNEQYF.

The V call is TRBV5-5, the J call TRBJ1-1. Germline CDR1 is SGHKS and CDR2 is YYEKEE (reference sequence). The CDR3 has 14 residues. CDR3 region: CASSPRTGNAEAFF.

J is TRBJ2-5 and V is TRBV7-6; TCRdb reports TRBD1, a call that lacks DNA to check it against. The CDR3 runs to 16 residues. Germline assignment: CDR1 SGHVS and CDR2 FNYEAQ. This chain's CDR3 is CASSFEPTVFQETQYF.

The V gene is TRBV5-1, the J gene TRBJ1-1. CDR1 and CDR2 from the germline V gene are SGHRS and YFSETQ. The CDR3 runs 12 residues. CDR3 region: CASSLGDTTAFF.